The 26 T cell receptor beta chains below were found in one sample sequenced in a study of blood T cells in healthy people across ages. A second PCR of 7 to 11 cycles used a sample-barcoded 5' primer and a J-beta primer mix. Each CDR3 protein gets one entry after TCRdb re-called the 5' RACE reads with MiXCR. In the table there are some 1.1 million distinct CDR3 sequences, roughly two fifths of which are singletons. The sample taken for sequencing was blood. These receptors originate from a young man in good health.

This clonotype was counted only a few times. Written as DNA, the CDR3 is TGTGCCAGCAGTCCGCCGGACAGCAGAAGGCAGTACTTC. Encoded protein: CASSPPDSRRQYF. The chain is built from TRBV27 and TRBJ2-7, with a possible D match to TRBD1 (6 bases). Germline CDR1 MNHEY, CDR2 SMNVEV (reference sequence). CDR3 length: 13 residues. Trimming took 5 bases from V and 9 from J, leaving 17 bases between them.

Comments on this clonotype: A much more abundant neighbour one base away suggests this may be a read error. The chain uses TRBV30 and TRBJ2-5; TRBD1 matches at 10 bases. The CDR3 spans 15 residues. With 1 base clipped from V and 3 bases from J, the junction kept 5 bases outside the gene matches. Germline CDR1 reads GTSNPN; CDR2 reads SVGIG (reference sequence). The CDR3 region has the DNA TGTGCCTGGAGTGGCTTGGGACAGGGGAAAGAGACCCAGTACTTC. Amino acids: CAWSGLGQGKETQYF.

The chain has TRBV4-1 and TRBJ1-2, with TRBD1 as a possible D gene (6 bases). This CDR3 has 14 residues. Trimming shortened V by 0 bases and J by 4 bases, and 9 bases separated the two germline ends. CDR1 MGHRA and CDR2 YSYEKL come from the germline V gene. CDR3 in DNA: TGCGCCAGCAGCCAAGAGGGGGCCCCCTATGGCTACACCTTC. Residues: CASSQEGAPYGYTF.

CDR3 sequence reads: CASSPWTGSEAFF. CDR3 sequence (DNA): TGCGCCAGCAGCCCATGGACAGGGTCTGAAGCTTTCTTT. The V gene is TRBV4-3, the J gene TRBJ1-1; 8 nucleotides agree with TRBD1. Germline CDR1 and CDR2: LGHNA and YSLEER. J was trimmed by 6 bases and V by 4 bases; bases with no gene match: 4. CDR3 length: 13 residues.

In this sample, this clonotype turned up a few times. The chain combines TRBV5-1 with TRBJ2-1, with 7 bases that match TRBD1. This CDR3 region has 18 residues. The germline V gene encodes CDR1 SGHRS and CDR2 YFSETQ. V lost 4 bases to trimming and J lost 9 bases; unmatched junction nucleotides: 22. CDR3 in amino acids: CASSPMPRTGKGKGEQFF. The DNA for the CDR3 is TGCGCCAGCAGCCCCATGCCCCGGACAGGCAAAGGGAAGGGTGAGCAGTTCTTC.

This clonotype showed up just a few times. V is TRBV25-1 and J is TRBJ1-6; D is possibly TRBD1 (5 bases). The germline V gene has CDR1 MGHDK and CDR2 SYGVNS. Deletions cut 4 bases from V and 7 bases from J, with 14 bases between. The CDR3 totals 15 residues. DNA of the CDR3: TGTGCCAGCAGTGCCCCTGCGGGGGGGAATTCACCCCTCCACTTT. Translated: CASSAPAGGNSPLHF.

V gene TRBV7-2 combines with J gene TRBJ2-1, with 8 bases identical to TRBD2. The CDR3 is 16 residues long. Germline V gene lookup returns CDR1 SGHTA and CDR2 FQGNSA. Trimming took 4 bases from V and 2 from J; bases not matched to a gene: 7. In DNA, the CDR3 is TGTGCCAGCAGCTCCGGCCCGGGACTAGCCTACAATGAGCAGTTCTTC. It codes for CASSSGPGLAYNEQFF.

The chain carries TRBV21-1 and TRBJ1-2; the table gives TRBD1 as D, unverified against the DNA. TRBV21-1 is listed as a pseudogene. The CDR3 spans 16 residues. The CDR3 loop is CASSKSGRRGRYGYTF. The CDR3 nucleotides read TGTGCCAGCAGCAAATCGGGTCGCCGGGGACGCTATGGCTACACCTTC.

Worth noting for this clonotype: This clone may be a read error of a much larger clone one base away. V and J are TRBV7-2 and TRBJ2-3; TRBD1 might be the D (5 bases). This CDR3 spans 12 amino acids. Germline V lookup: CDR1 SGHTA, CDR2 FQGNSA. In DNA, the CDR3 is TGTGCCGGCAGCCTGGACACCGGTACGCAGTATTTT. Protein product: CAGSLDTGTQYF.

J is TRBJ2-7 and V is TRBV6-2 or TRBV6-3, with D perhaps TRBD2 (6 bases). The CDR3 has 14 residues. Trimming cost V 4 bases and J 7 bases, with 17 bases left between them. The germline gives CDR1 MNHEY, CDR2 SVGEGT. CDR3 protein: CASSFGTDYNEQYF. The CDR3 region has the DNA TGTGCCAGCAGTTTCGGGACGGACTACAATGAGCAGTACTTC.

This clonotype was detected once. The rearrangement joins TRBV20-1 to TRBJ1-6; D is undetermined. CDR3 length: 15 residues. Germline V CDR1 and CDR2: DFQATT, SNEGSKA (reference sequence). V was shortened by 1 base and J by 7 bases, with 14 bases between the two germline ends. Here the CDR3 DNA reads TGCAGTGCTAGAGCTTCGAGGTTAAAGAATTCACCCCTCCACTTT. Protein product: CSARASRLKNSPLHF.

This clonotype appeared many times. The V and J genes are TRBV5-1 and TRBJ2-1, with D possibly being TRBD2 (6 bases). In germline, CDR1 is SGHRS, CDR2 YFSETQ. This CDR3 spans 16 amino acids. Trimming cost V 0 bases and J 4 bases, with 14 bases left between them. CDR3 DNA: TGCGCCAGCAGCTTGGTCGGGACTGGCTCTTACAATGAGCAGTTCTTC. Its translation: CASSLVGTGSYNEQFF.

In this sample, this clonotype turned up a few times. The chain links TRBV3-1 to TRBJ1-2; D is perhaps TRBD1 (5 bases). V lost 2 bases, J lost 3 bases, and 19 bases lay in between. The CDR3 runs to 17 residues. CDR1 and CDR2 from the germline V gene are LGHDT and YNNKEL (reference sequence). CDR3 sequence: CASSQIEGKVGDYGYTF. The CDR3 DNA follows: TGTGCCAGCAGCCAAATTGAGGGAAAGGTGGGGGACTATGGCTACACCTTC.

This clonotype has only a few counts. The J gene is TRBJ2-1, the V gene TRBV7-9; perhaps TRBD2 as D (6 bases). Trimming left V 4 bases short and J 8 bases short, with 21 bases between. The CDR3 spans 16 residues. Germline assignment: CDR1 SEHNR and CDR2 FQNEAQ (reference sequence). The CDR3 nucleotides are TGTGCCAGCAGCTCGAACCAGGGACGGGACTGGGATGAGCAGTTCTTC. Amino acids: CASSSNQGRDWDEQFF.

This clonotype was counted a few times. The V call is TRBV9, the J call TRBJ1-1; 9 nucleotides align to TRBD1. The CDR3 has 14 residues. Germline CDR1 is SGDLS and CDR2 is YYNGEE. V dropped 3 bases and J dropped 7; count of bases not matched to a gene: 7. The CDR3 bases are TGTGCCAGCAGCGCGATACAGGGGGCGTTTGAAGCTTTCTTT. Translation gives CASSAIQGAFEAFF.

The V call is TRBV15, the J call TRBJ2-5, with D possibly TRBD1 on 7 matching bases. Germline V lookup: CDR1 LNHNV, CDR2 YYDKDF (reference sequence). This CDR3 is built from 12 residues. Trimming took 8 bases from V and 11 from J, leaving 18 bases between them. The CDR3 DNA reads TGTGCCACCGGACAGGACTACAATGAGCAGTACTTC. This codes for CATGQDYNEQYF.

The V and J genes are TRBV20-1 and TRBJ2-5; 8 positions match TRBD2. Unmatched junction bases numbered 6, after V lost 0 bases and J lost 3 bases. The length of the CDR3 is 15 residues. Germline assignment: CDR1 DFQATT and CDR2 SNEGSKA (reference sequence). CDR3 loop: CSARDNRGGKETQYF. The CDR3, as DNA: TGCAGTGCTAGAGATAATCGGGGGGGTAAAGAGACCCAGTACTTC.

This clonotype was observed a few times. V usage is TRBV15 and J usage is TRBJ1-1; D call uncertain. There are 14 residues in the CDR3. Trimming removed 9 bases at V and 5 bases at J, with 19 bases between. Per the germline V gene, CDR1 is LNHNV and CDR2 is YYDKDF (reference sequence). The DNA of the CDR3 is TGTGCCACAAAGCCTGGGCTGACGGGAACTGAAGCTTTCTTT. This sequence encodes CATKPGLTGTEAFF.

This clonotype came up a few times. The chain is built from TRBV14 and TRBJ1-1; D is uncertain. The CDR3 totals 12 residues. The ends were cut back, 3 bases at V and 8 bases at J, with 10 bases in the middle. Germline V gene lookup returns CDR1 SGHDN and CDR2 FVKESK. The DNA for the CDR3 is TGTGCCAGCAGCCACCCTCGGACCGAAGCTTTCTTT. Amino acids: CASSHPRTEAFF. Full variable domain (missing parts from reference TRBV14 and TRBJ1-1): EAGVTQFPSHSVIEKGQTVTLRCDPISGHDNLYWYRRVMGKEIKFLLHFVKESKQDESGMPNNRFLAERTGGTYSTLKVQPAELEDSGVYFCASSHPRTEAFFGQGTRLTVV.

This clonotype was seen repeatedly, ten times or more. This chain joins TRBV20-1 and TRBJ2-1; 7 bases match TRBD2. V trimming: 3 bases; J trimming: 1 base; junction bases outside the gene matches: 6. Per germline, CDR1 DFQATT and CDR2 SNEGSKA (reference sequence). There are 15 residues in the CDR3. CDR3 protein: CSASVLAASYNEQFF. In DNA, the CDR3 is TGCAGTGCTAGCGTGCTAGCGGCTTCCTACAATGAGCAGTTCTTC.

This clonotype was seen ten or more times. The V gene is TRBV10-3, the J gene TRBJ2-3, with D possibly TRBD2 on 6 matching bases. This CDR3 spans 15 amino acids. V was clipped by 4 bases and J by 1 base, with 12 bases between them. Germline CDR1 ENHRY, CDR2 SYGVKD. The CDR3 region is CAISGTSYGTDTQYF. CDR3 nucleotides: TGTGCCATCAGTGGAACTAGCTACGGCACAGATACGCAGTATTTT.

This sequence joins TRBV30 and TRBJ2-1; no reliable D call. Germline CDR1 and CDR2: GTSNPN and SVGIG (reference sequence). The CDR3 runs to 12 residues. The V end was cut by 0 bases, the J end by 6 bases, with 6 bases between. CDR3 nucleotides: TGTGCCTGGAGTGTGGTCGGCAATGAGCAGTTCTTC. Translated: CAWSVVGNEQFF.

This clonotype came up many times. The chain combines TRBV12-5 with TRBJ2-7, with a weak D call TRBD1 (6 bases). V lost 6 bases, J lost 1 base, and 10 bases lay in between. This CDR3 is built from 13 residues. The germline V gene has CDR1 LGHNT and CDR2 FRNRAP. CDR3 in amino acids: CASGEDSSYEQYF. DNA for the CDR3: TGTGCTAGTGGAGAGGACAGTTCCTACGAGCAGTACTTC.

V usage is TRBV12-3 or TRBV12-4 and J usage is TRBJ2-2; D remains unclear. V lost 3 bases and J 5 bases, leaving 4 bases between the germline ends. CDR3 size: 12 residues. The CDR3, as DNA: TGTGCCAGCAGTTTCCGGACCGGGGAGCTGTTTTTT. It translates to CASSFRTGELFF.

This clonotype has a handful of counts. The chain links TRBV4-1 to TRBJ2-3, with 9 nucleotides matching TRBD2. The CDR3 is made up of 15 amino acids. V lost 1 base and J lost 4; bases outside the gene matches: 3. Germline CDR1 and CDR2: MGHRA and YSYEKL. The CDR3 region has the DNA TGCGCCAGCAGCCAAGCTGGACTAGCGCCAGATACGCAGTATTTT. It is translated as CASSQAGLAPDTQYF.

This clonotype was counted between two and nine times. The CDR3 reads CATSSGTESTDTQYF. In nucleotides, the CDR3 is TGTGCCACCAGCAGCGGGACAGAGAGCACAGATACGCAGTATTTT. The genes are TRBV15 and TRBJ2-3; the match to TRBD1 covers 7 bases. The CDR3 is made up of 15 amino acids. V gave up 3 bases and J gave up 0 bases; unmatched junction bases: 3. The V gene's germline CDR1 is LNHNV and CDR2 YYDKDF (reference sequence).